This T cell receptor (beta chain) was identified during a study of blood T cell repertoires in COVID-19. The junction had 5 bases not matched to a gene; V was cut back by 0 bases and J by 7 bases. CDR1 SGDLS and CDR2 YYNGEE come from the germline V gene. The CDR3 runs to 15 residues. Data came from immunoSEQ multiplex PCR; TCRdb stores just in-frame clones and leaves some out. Here the sample spans about 160,000 clones, around four fifths being singletons. The chain couples TRBV9 to TRBJ2-3, with TRBD2 identical over 10 bases. Sequenced input: peripheral blood. This receptor was identified in a man between 65 and 85 years old who had recovered from COVID-19. The chain's CDR3 is CASSVALAGTHTQYF. The CDR3 DNA reads TGTGCCAGCAGCGTAGCACTAGCGGGGACTCATACGCAGTATTTT.